These T cell receptor beta chains were read from a single sample in a study of cytomegalovirus exposure and HLA in healthy donors. The assay was immunoSEQ multiplex PCR, and TCRdb's table has in-frame clones only and misses some. The sample lists 90,000 to 140,000 clones; 69% were seen once. Sample: PBMCs. The receptors were gathered from a man aged 30 to 45 in good health and CMV-seronegative. Both conserved end residues are part of each CDR3. The D gene is left open where the match is weak. Size tells how often a clone was seen (once, few, many) or the class of an expanded clone, and some rows leave it out.

d_call,clone_size,v_call,j_call,cdr3_aa,cdr3_nt
TRBD1,NA,TRBV30,TRBJ2-7,CAWSLAGTGGYEQYF,TGTGCCTGGAGTTTAGCCGGGACAGGGGGTTACGAGCAGTACTTC
TRBD2,NA,TRBV10-3,TRBJ2-1,CAISEDTSGRAAEQFF,TGTGCCATCAGTGAGGATACTAGCGGGAGAGCGGCTGAGCAGTTCTTC
NA,few,TRBV5-1,TRBJ1-4,CASSLGTQGRDEKLFF,TGCGCCAGCAGCTTGGGGACTCAGGGGAGGGATGAAAAACTGTTTTTT
TRBD1,once,TRBV28,TRBJ1-3,CASSLWGLGRDRDSGNTIYF,TGTGCCAGCAGTTTATGGGGTTTGGGGCGAGACAGGGACTCCGGAAACACCATATATTTT
NA,NA,TRBV7-2,TRBJ2-1,CASSLTYGSGNEQFF,TGTGCCAGCAGCTTAACGTACGGCTCGGGGAATGAGCAGTTCTTC
NA,NA,TRBV4-3,TRBJ1-5,CASSQAPGNQPQHF,TGCGCCAGCAGCCAAGCGCCGGGCAATCAGCCCCAGCATTTT
TRBD2,NA,TRBV15,TRBJ2-3,CATSSRGLAGGDTQYF,TGTGCCACCAGCTCCAGGGGGCTAGCGGGAGGCGATACGCAGTATTTT
NA,NA,TRBV28,TRBJ1-3,CASSSLQGANTIYF,TGTGCCAGCAGTTCTCTCCAAGGGGCCAACACCATATATTTT
NA,few,TRBV7-2,TRBJ1-5,CASSLKSGSNQPQHF,TGTGCCAGCAGCTTAAAGTCAGGGAGCAATCAGCCCCAGCATTTT
TRBD1,NA,TRBV29-1,TRBJ2-7,CSVAGVSGTGLHEQYF,TGCAGCGTTGCAGGCGTCAGCGGGACAGGGCTCCACGAGCAGTACTTC
TRBD1,few,TRBV30,TRBJ1-4,CACKTGDEKLFF,TGTGCCTGCAAGACAGGGGATGAAAAACTGTTTTTT
NA,NA,TRBV4-1,TRBJ2-1,CASSLIVVSYNEQFF,TGCGCCAGCAGCCTCATAGTAGTTTCCTACAATGAGCAGTTCTTC